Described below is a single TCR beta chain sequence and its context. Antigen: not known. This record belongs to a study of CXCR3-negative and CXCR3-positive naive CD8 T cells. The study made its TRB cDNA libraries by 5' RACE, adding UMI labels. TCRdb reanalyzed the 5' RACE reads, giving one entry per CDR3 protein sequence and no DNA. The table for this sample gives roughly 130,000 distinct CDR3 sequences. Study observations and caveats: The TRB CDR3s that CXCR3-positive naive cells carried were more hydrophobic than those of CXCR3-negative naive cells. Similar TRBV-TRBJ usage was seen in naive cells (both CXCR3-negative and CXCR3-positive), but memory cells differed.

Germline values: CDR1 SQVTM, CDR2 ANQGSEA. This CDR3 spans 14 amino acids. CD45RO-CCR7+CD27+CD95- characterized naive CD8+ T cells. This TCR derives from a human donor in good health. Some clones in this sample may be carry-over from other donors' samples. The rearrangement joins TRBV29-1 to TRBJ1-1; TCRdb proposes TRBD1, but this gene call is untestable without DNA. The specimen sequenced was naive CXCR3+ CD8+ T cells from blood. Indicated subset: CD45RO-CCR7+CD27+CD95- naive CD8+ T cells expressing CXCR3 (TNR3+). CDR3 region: CSVEGTGGLAEAFF.